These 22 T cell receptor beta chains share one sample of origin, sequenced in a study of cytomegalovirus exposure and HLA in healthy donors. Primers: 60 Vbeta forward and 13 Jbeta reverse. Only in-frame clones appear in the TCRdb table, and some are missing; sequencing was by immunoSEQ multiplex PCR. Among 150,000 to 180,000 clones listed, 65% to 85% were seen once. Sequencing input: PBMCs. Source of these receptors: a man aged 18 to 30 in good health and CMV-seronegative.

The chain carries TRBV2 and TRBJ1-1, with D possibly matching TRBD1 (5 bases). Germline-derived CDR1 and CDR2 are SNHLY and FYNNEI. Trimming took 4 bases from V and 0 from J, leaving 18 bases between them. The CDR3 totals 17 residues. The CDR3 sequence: CASSGIQGATMNTEAFF. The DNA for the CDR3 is TGTGCCAGCAGTGGGATACAAGGGGCCACCATGAACACTGAAGCTTTCTTT.

The CDR3 nucleotides read TGCGCCAGCAGCTTGGAGGGACAGGGCCCAGAGACCCAGTACTTC. Its translation is CASSLEGQGPETQYF. This chain uses TRBV5-1 with TRBJ2-5; TRBD1 aligns across 9 bases. The germline V gene has CDR1 SGHRS and CDR2 YFSETQ. This CDR3 has 15 amino acids. V dropped 0 bases and J dropped 4; count of bases not matched to a gene: 4.

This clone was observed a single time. The chain's CDR3 is CSVYRGDTDTQYF. In DNA, the CDR3 is TGCAGCGTGTACAGGGGAGACACAGATACGCAGTATTTT. The chain has TRBV29-1 and TRBJ2-3; 7 bases map to TRBD1. Germline V gene data show CDR1 as SQVTM and CDR2 as ANQGSEA. The V segment lost 6 bases and the J segment 2 bases; nucleotides outside the gene matches: 5. The CDR3 sequence is 13 residues long.

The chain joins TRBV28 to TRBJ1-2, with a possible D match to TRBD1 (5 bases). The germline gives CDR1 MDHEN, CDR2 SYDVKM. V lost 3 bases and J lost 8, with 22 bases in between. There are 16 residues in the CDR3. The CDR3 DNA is TGTGCCAGCAGTTTGGGGGGGACTCGCGGTTATCGGGGCTACACCTTC. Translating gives CASSLGGTRGYRGYTF.

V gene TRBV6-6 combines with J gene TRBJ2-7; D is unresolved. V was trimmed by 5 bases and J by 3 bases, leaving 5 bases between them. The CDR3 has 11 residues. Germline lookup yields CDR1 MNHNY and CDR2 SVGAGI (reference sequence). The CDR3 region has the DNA TGTGCCAGCAGTCACAACTACGAGCAGTACTTC. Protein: CASSHNYEQYF.

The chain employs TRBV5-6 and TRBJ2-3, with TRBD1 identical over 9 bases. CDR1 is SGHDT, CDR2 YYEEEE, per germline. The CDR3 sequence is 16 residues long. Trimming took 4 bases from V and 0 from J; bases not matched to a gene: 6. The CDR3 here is CASSVGQGLSTDTQYF. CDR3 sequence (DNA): TGTGCCAGCAGCGTCGGACAGGGGCTGAGCACAGATACGCAGTATTTT.

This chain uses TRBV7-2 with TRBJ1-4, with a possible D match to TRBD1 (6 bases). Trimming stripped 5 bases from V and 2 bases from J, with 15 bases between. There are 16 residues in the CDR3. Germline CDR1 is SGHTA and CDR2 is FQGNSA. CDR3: CASSQGRRLTNEKLFF. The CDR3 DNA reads TGTGCCAGCAGCCAGGGGCGCCGGTTGACTAATGAAAAACTGTTTTTT.

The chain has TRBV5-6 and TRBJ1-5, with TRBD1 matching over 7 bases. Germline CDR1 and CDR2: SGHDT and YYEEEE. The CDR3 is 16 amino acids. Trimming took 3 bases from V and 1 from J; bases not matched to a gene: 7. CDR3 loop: CASSYRPRGSNQPQHF. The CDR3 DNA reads TGTGCCAGCAGCTACCGGCCCAGGGGGAGCAATCAGCCCCAGCATTTT.

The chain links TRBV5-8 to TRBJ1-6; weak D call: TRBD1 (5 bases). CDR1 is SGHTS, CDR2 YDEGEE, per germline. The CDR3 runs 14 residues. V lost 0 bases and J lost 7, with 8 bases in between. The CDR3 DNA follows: TGTGCCAGCAGCTTGGAGCGGGGGAATTCACCCCTCCACTTT. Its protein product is CASSLERGNSPLHF. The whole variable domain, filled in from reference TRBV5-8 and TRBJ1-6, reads EAGVTQSPTHLIKTRGQQATLRCSPISGHTSVYWYQQALGLGLQFLLWYDEGEERNRGNFPPRFSGRQFPNYSSELNVNALELEDSALYLCASSLERGNSPLHFGNGTRLTVT.

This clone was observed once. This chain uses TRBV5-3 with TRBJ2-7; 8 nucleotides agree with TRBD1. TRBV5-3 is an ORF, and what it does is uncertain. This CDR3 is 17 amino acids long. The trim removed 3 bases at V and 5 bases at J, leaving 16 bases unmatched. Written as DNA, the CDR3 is TGTGCCAGAAGCTCCGTATACGTGGGACAGGAGTTCCACGAGCAGTACTTC. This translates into CARSSVYVGQEFHEQYF.

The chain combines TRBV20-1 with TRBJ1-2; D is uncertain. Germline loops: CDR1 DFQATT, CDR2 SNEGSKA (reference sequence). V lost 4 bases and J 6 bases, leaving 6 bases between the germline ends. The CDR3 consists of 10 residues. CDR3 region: CSATGNGYTF. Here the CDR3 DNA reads TGCAGTGCTACGGGGAATGGCTACACCTTC.

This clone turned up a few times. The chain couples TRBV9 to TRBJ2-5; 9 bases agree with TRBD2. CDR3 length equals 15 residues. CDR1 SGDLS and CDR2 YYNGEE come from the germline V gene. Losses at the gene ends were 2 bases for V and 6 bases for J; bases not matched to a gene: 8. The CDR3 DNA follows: TGTGCCAGCAGCGTTCAGGCGGGGGGGCAAAAGACCCAGTACTTC. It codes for CASSVQAGGQKTQYF.

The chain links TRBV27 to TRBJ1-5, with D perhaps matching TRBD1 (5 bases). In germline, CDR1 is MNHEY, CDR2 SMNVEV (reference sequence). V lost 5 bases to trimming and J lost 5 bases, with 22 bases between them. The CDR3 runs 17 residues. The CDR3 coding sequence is TGTGCCAGCAGTCCATCGCGACCCCAGGGACTCCATCAGCCCCAGCATTTT. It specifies CASSPSRPQGLHQPQHF.

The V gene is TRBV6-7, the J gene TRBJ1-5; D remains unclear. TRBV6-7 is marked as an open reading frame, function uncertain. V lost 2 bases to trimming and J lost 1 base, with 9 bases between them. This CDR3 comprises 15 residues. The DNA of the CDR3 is TGTGCCAGCAGTTACCGGGGAGTGAGCAATCAGCCCCAGCATTTT. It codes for CASSYRGVSNQPQHF.

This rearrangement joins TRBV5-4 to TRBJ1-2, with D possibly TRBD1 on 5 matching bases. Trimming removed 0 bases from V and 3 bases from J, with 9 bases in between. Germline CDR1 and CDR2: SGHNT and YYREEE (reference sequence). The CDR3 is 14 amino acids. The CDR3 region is CASSLEPTDYGYTF. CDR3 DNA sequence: TGTGCCAGCAGCTTGGAACCGACAGACTATGGCTACACCTTC. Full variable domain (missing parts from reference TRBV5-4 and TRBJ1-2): ETGVTQSPTHLIKTRGQQVTLRCSSQSGHNTVSWYQQALGQGPQFIFQYYREEENGRGNFPPRFSGLQFPNYSSELNVNALELDDSALYLCASSLEPTDYGYTFGSGTRLTVV.

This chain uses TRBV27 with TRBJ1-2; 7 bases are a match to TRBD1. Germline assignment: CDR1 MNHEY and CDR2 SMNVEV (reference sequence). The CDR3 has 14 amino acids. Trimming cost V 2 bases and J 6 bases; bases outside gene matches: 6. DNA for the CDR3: TGTGCCAGCAGTTTACGGGGACAGTTCCATGGCTACACCTTC. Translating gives CASSLRGQFHGYTF.

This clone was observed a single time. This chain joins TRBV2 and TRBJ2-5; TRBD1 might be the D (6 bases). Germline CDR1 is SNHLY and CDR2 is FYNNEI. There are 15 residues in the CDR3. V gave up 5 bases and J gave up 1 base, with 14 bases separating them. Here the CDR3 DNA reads TGTGCCAGCAGTCCGTTTGGACAGCGCCAAGAGACCCAGTACTTC. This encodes CASSPFGQRQETQYF.

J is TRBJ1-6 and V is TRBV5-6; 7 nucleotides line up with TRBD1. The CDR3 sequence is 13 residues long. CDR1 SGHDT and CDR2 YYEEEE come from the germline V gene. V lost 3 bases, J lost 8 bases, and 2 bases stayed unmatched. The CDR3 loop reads CASSWQGDSPLHF. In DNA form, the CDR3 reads TGTGCCAGCAGCTGGCAGGGGGATTCACCCCTCCACTTT.

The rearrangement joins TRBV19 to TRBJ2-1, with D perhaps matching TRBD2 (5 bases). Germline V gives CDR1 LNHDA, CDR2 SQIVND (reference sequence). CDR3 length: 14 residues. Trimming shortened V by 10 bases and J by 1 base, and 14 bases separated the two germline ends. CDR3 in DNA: TGTGCCACCCGACGGTCGGGGTCCTACAATGAGCAGTTCTTC. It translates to CATRRSGSYNEQFF. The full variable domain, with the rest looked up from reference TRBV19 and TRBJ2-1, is DGGITQSPKYLFRKEGQNVTLSCEQNLNHDAMYWYRQDPGQGLRLIYYSQIVNDFQKGDIAEGYSVSREKKESFPLTVTSAQKNPTAFYLCATRRSGSYNEQFFGPGTRLTVL.

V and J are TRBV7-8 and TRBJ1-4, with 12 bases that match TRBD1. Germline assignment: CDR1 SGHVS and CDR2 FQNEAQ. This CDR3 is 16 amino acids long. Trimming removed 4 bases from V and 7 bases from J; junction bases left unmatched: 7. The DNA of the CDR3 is TGTGCCAGCAGCTCCTGGGACAGGGGGCTGGCTGAAAAACTGTTTTTT. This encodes CASSSWDRGLAEKLFF.

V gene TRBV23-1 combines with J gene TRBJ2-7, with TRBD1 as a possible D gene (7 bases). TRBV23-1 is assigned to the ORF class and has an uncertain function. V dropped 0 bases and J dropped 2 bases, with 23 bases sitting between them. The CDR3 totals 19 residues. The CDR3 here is CASSQSVFNWRDSPYEQYF. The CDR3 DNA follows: TGCGCCAGCAGTCAATCAGTCTTTAATTGGAGGGACAGTCCCTACGAGCAGTACTTC.

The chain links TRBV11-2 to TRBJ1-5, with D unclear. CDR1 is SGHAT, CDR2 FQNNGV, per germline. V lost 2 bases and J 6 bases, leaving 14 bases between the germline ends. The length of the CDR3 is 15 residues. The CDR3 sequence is CASSLTGQKGQPQHF. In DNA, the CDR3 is TGTGCCAGCAGCTTAACGGGTCAGAAAGGTCAGCCCCAGCATTTT.